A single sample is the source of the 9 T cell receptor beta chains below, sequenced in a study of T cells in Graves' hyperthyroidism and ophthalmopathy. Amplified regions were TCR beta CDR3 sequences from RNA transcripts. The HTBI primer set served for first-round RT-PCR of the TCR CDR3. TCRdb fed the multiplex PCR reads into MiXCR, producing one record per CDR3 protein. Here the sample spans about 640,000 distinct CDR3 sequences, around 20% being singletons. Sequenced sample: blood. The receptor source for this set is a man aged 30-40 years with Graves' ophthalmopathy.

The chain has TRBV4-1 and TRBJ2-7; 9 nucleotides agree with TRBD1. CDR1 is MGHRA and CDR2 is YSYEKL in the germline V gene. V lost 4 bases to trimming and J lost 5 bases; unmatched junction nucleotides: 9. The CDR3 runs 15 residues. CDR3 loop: CASSLLGQGIDEQYF. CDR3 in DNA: TGCGCCAGCAGCCTGCTAGGACAGGGGATCGACGAGCAGTACTTC.

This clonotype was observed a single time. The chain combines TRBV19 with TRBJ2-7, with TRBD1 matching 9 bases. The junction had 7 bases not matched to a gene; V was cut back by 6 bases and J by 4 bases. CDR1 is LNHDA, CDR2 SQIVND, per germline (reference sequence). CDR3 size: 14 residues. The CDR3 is CASSTGTGMYEQYF. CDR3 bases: TGTGCCAGTAGCACCGGGACAGGGATGTACGAGCAGTACTTC.

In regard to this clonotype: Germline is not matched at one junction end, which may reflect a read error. CDR3 nucleotide sequence: TGCAGTGCTAGAATTCGGCAGTTTAGCTCCTACAATGAGCGGTTCTTC. Its translation: CSARIRQFSSYNERFF. This chain links TRBV20-1 with TRBJ2-1; no clear D gene. CDR1 is DFQATT, CDR2 SNEGSKA, per germline (reference sequence). This CDR3 is 16 amino acids long.

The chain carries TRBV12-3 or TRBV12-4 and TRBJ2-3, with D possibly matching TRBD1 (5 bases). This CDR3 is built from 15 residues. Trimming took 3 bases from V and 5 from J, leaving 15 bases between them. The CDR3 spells CASSFDVRVVDTQYF. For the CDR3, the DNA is TGTGCCAGCAGTTTCGATGTCAGGGTCGTAGATACGCAGTATTTT.

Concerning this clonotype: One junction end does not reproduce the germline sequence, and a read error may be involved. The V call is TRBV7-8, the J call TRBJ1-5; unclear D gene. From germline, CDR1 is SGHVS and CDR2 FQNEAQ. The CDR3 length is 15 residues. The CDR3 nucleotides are TGTGCCAGCAGCCAAGCGGGGAATGGGAATCAGCCCAAGCATTTT. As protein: CASSQAGNGNQPKHF.

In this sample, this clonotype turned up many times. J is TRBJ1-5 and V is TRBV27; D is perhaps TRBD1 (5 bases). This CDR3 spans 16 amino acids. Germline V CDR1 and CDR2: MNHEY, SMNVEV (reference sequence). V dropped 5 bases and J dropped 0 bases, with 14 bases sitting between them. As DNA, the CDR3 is TGTGCCAGCAGTCCGCTTGCTCAGGGTAGCAATCAGCCCCAGCATTTT. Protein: CASSPLAQGSNQPQHF.

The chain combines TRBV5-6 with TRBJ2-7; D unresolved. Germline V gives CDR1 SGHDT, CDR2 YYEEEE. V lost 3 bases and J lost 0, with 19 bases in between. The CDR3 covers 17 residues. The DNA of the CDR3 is TGTGCCAGCAGCTCCTCTGAGTTAGGCACCCGCTCCTACGAGCAGTACTTC. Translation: CASSSSELGTRSYEQYF.

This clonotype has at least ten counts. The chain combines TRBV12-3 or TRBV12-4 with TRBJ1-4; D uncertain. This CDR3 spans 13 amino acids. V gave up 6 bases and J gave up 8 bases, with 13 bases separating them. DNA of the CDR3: TGTGCCAGCAGCCTCTTAGCCGGAGAAAAACTGTTTTTT. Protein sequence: CASSLLAGEKLFF.

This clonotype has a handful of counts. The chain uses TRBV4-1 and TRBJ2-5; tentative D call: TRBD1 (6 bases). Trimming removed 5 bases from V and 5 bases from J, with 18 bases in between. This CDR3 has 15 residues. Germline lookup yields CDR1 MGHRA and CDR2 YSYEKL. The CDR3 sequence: CASSLGGPQGETQYF. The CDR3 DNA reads TGCGCCAGCAGCTTAGGGGGACCCCAGGGGGAGACCCAGTACTTC.